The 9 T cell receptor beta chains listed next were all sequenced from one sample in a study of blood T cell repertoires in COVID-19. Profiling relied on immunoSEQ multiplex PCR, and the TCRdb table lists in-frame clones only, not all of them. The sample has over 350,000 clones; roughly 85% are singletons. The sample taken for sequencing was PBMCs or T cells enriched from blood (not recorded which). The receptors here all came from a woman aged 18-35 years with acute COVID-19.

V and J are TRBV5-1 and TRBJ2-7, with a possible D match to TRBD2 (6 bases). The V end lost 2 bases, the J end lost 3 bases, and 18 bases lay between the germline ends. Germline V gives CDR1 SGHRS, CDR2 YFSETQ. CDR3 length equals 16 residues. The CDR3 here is CASSFEEGTQNYEQYF. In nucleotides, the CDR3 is TGCGCCAGCAGCTTCGAGGAGGGGACCCAAAACTACGAGCAGTACTTC.

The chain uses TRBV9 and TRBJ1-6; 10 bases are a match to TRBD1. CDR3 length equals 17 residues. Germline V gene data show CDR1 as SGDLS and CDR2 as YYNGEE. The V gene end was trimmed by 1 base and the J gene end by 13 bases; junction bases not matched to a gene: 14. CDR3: CASSVLWSGQGPPPLHF. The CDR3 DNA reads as TGTGCCAGCAGCGTACTATGGTCGGGACAGGGGCCGCCCCCCCTCCACTTT. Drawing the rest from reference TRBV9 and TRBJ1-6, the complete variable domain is DSGVTQTPKHLITATGQRVTLRCSPRSGDLSVYWYQQSLDQGLQFLIQYYNGEERAKGNILERFSAQQFPDLHSELNLSSLELGDSALYFCASSVLWSGQGPPPLHFGNGTRLTVT.

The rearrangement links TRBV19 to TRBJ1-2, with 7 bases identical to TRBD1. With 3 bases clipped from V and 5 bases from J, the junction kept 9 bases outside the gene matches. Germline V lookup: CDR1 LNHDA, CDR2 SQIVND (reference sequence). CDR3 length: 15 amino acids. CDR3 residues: CASSIPDRFGYGYTF. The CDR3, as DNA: TGTGCCAGTAGTATCCCGGACAGGTTTGGATATGGCTACACCTTC.

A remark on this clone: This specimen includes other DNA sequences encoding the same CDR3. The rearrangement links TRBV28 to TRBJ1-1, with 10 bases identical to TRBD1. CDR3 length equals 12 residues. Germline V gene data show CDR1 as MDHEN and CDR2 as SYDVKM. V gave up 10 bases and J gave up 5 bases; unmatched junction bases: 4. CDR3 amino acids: CATDRGQTEAFF. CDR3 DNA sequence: TGTGCCACCGACAGGGGGCAAACTGAAGCTTTCTTT.

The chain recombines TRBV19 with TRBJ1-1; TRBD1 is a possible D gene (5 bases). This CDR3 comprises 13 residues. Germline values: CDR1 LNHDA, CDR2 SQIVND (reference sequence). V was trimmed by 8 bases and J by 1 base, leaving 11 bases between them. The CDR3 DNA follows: TGTGCCAGTTCGGAGGGGAGGAACACTGAAGCTTTCTTT. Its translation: CASSEGRNTEAFF.

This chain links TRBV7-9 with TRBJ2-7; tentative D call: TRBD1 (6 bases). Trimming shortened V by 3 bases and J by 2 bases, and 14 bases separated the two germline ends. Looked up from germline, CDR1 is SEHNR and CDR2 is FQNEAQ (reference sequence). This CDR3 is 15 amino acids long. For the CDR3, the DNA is TGTGCCAGCAGCTTCCGACAGGATACTCCCTACGAGCAGTACTTC. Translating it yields CASSFRQDTPYEQYF.

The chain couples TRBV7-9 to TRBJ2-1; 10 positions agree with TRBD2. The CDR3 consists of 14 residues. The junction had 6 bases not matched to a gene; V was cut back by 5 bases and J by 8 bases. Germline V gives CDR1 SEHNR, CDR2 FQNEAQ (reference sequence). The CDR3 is CASSLPSGSYEQFF. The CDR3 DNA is TGTGCCAGCAGCCTTCCTAGCGGGAGTTATGAGCAGTTCTTC.

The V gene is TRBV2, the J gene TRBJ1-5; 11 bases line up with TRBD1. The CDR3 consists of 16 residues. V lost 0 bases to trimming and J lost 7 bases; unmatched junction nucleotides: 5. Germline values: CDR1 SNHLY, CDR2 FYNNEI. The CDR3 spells CASSEARTGGWQPQHF. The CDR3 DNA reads TGTGCCAGCAGTGAAGCGCGGACAGGGGGCTGGCAGCCCCAGCATTTT.

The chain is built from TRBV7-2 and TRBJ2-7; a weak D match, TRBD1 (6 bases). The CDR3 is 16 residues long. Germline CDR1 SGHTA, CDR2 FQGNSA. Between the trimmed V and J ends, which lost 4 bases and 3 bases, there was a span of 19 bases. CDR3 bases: TGTGCCAGCAGCTATCACGGAGTGGGGGCTGGCTACGAGCAGTACTTC. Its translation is CASSYHGVGAGYEQYF.